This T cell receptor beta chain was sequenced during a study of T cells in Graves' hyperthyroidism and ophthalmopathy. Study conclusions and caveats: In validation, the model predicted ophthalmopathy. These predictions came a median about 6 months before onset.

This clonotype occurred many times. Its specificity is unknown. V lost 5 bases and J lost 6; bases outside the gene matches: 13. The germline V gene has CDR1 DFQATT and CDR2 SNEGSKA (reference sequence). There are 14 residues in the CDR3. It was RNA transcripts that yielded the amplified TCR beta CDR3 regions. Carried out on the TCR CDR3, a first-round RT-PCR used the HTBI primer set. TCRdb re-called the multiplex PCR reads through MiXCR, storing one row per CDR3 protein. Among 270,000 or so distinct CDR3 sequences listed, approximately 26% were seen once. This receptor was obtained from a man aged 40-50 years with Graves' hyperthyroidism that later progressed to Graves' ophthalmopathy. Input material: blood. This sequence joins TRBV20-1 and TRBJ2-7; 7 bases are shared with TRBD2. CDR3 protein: CSAPVRAGAGEQYF. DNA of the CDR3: TGCAGTGCTCCAGTCAGGGCGGGAGCGGGCGAGCAGTACTTC.